This TCR beta chain was documented in a study of blood T cell repertoires in COVID-19. This table comes from immunoSEQ multiplex PCR, and its TCRdb copy is limited to in-frame clones, with some not included. The sample comprises nearly 70,000 clones, over 75% of which are singletons, and roughly 7.3% rests with the top ten. Seattle's cohort entered during active infection and was followed longitudinally. This clone was found a few times. Germline trimming cut 2 bases from V and 8 bases from J; bases unmatched to any gene: 5. CDR1 and CDR2 (germline): SGHTA, FQGTGA. The CDR3 is 16 amino acids. The source is a man aged 40-49 years with COVID-19, enrolled during active disease. The sequenced material came from peripheral blood. The chain is built from TRBV7-3 and TRBJ2-1; 14 bases line up with TRBD2. CDR3 DNA sequence: TGTGCCAGCAGCTTAGCTCCGGGACTAGCGGGGGATGAGCAGTTCTTC. This gives the protein CASSLAPGLAGDEQFF.